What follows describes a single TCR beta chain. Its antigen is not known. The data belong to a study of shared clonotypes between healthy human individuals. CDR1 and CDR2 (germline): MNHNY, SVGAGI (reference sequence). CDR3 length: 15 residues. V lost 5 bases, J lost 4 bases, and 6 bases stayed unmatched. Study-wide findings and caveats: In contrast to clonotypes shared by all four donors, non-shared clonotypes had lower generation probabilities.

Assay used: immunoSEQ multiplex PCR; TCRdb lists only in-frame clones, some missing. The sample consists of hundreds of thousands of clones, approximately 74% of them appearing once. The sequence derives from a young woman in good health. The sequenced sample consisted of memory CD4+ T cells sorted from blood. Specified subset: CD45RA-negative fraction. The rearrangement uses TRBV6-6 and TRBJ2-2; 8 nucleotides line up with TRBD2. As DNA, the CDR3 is TGTGCCAGCAGTGGGATCGGGACTAGCACCGGGGAGCTGTTTTTT. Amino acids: CASSGIGTSTGELFF.